This entry describes one T cell receptor (beta chain). Antigen: not known. This record belongs to a study of T cell responses to AZD1222 COVID-19 vaccine. This table comes from immunoSEQ multiplex PCR, and its TCRdb copy is limited to in-frame clones, with some not included. Of under 95,000 clones listed, 80% to 90% were seen once; the top ten hold more than 9%. The CDR3 is 17 residues long. Per the germline V gene, CDR1 is SEHNR and CDR2 is FQNEAQ (reference sequence). The ends were cut back, 2 bases at V and 4 bases at J, with 17 bases in the middle. Findings and limits, study-wide: Across spike, vaccine-associated CD4 TCRs were found, dominant at 160-218 and 743-854.

The chain joins TRBV7-9 to TRBJ1-4, with a possible D match to TRBD1 (5 bases). This clonotype originated in an adult who received the AZD1222 COVID-19 vaccine. The input for sequencing was peripheral blood, taken 28 days after the second AZD1222 dose. The CDR3 DNA reads TGTGCCAGCAGCTTACTTCTCCACGGGGGGGTTAATGAAAAACTGTTTTTT. It specifies CASSLLLHGGVNEKLFF.